Listed here is a single TCR beta chain. What this receptor recognizes is not known. The sample holds no much larger clone one base away, and base qualities are not on file. The same DNA, extracted from blood mononuclear cells, served for both TCR sequencing and STAT3 sequencing. The junction shows trimming of 1 base on V and 9 bases on J, and the gene matches do not reach 4 bases of it. Inclusive of the bounding cysteine and phenylalanine, the CDR3 is 13 residues long. The CDR3 DNA has 39 bases and is translated from base 1. CDR1 and CDR2 (SGHDN, FVKESK) derive from the germline V gene. An Illumina MiSeq was used to sequence the TCRbeta libraries, yielding an average of around 42,000 productive templates per sample. Multiplex PCR amplification was used to generate TCRbeta CDR3 libraries with the immunoSEQ assay. The study's processing was this. Repertoire diversity was computed as previously defined, with values near 0 indicating extremely monoclonal samples. TCRdb took over this immuneACCESS table, retaining in-frame rearrangements with V and J assigned. Such tables are incomplete; in checked studies, under half of the missing clones stem from an unresolved V gene, and the remainder is unexplained. V, J and clone size are those of that table, while D and trimming were read from the DNA. The sample includes over 30,000 clones, with approximately 91% observed a single time. Together, the top ten hold under 0.55% of the sample.

The source of the sample is a study of STAT3 mutations in large granular lymphocyte leukemia (dated by TCRdb to the late 2010s). About the investigation overall: In roughly half of the longitudinally sequenced T-LGLL patients, canonical activating STAT3 mutations were detected. Over half of the T-LGLL patients were given one or more immunosuppressive therapy regimens, and approximately 42% of those treated had a hematologic response. Serial deep sequencing of TCRbeta CDR3 and STAT3 was performed in patients with T-cell large granular lymphocyte leukemia to reconstruct clonal hierarchy and dynamics. From an initial cohort of some 190 LGL patients, about 17 representative T-LGLL cases were picked for longitudinal TCRbeta and STAT3 sequencing. Two patients with natural killer LGL leukemia were also sequenced longitudinally as controls within the study. Each patient was sequenced at an average of approximately 4.2 time points, ranging from 2 to 8 samplings. Study-wide findings and limitations: Because no samples were available when a clone first appeared, clonal expansion had to be inferred from samplings taken at other points. Dominant TCR clone burden was found to exceed STAT3 mutant burden in several patients, suggesting that STAT3 mutation arose secondarily within a pre-expanded clone. Persisting codominant clonotypes in some patients meant a small but highly pathogenic clone may have been missed. TCR clonotype switching after therapy was seen in about 30% of the 18 patients, with all newly emerging clones being STAT3 wild type. The linking of therapy response to changes in TCR clonal burden was complicated by variable intervals between samplings and differing treatment regimens. At least one immunodominant TCRbeta clonotype was present in every T-LGLL patient, and multiple immunodominant subclonotypes appeared in about half of the T-LGLL patients.

The chain is made from TRBV14 and TRBJ1-1; 8 bases in the middle match TRBD1. The receptor comes from a human donor with T large granular lymphocyte leukemia. Some clones in this sample may be carry-over from other donors' samples. The material sequenced was PBMCs. The bases are TGTGCCAGCAGCCAAGGACAGGGGAGGAAAGCTTTCTTT. Its amino acids are CASSQGQGRKAFF. With the portions outside the CDR3 filled from the reference TRBV14 and TRBJ1-1 genes, the complete variable region becomes EAGVTQFPSHSVIEKGQTVTLRCDPISGHDNLYWYRRVMGKEIKFLLHFVKESKQDESGMPNNRFLAERTGGTYSTLKVQPAELEDSGVYFCASSQGQGRKAFFGQGTRLTVV.